The next 29 T cell receptor beta chains were all read from a single sample in a study of T-cell memory formation after mild COVID-19. MiXCR, applied by TCRdb to the 5' RACE reads, yields one record per CDR3 protein. Altogether some 600,000 distinct CDR3 sequences are present, around 15% being singletons, with the ten largest covering 8.1%. The material sequenced was PBMCs or a T cell subset sorted from them (not recorded which). All receptors come from an adult woman who had mild COVID-19 (a few samples of this study predate the infection). Cell type and time point are not known.

The chain links TRBV24-1 to TRBJ1-5; TRBD1 might be the D (5 bases). Germline CDR1 reads KGHDR; CDR2 reads SFDVKD. V was trimmed by 10 bases and J by 5 bases, leaving 20 bases between them. The CDR3 is 15 amino acids. The CDR3 DNA sequence: TGTGCCACTATCTCTACAGGTACCAGGGATCAGCCCCAGCATTTT. It translates to CATISTGTRDQPQHF.

The chain couples TRBV7-6 to TRBJ1-2; 7 nucleotides match TRBD1. Trimming at V came to 1 base and at J to 1 base, leaving 3 bases not matched to a gene. The CDR3 sequence is 15 residues long. The germline CDR1 and CDR2 sequences are SGHVS and FNYEAQ. The DNA of the CDR3 is TGTGCCAGCAGCTTAGAAGACAGGGTTAACTATGGCTACACCTTC. Residues: CASSLEDRVNYGYTF.

V usage is TRBV12-3 or TRBV12-4 and J usage is TRBJ2-7; the D is unclear. Trimming pared 5 bases from V and 3 bases from J, leaving 5 bases between. The CDR3 spans 11 residues. As DNA, the CDR3 is TGTGCCAGCAGTCCTCGCTACGAGCAGTACTTC. This translates into CASSPRYEQYF.

This clonotype occurred a few times. This sequence joins TRBV21-1 and TRBJ2-1. TRBV21-1 is deemed a pseudogene. The CDR3 runs to 15 residues. Here the CDR3 reads CASSKSRQHLNEQFF. The CDR3 DNA reads as TGTGCCAGCAGCAAAAGCAGACAACATCTAAATGAGCAGTTCTTC.

This clonotype was picked up a small number of times. The chain uses TRBV7-9 and TRBJ2-7, with no clear D. Germline assignment: CDR1 SEHNR and CDR2 FQNEAQ (reference sequence). The CDR3 sequence is 16 residues long. The germline V and J ends were trimmed by 1 base and 2 bases, with 15 bases remaining between them. This CDR3 reads CASSLVAGRQTYEQYF. DNA of the CDR3: TGTGCCAGCAGCTTAGTAGCAGGTCGGCAGACCTACGAGCAGTACTTC.

The chain joins TRBV7-3 to TRBJ2-1; TRBD1 agrees at 7 bases. Germline CDR1 is SGHTA and CDR2 is FQGTGA. The CDR3 sequence is 15 residues long. Unmatched junction bases numbered 12, after V lost 5 bases and J lost 8 bases. As DNA, the CDR3 is TGTGCCAGCAGCCCACAGGGGCTGGTTGTGGATGAGCAGTTCTTC. Encoded protein: CASSPQGLVVDEQFF. The full variable domain, its missing parts supplied by reference TRBV7-3 and TRBJ2-1, is GAGVSQTPSNKVTEKGKYVELRCDPISGHTALYWYRQSLGQGPEFLIYFQGTGAADDSGLPNDRFFAVRPEGSVSTLKIQRTERGDSAVYLCASSPQGLVVDEQFFGPGTRLTVL.

The chain recombines TRBV4-1 with TRBJ2-1; TRBD2 matches at 9 bases. V shed 3 bases and J 6 bases; nucleotides not matched to a gene: 3. The CDR3 is 14 amino acids. Germline V gives CDR1 MGHRA, CDR2 YSYEKL. CDR3 nucleotides: TGCGCCAGCAGCCACGCGGGGGGGATCAATGAGCAGTTCTTC. Translation: CASSHAGGINEQFF.

The CDR3 protein is CASSPQWAGTEAFF. CDR3 coding DNA: TGCGCCAGCAGCCCACAATGGGCCGGCACTGAAGCTTTCTTT. This chain uses TRBV5-1 with TRBJ1-1; no definite D call. Germline V lookup: CDR1 SGHRS, CDR2 YFSETQ. V was cut by 4 bases and J by 4 bases, with 14 bases left in between. This CDR3 contains 14 residues.

The CDR3 bases are TGTGCCAGCAGCCAAGTTGGAGGGAAGGGATCGAGCACCGGGGAGCTGTTTTTT. This gives the protein CASSQVGGKGSSTGELFF. This rearrangement joins TRBV4-2 to TRBJ2-2, with a weak D call TRBD2 (6 bases). V was clipped by 1 base and J by 4 bases, with 19 bases between them. Per the germline V gene, CDR1 is LGHNA and CDR2 is YNFKEQ. CDR3 size: 18 residues.

The chain couples TRBV5-6 to TRBJ2-6; 10 bases agree with TRBD1. This CDR3 is 18 amino acids long. The germline gives CDR1 SGHDT, CDR2 YYEEEE. Trimming took 4 bases from V and 0 from J; bases not matched to a gene: 7. CDR3 coding DNA: TGTGCCAGCAGCCCCGTGACAGGGGGCGCCTCTGGGGCCAACGTCCTGACTTTC. Translation: CASSPVTGGASGANVLTF. Full variable domain (outside the CDR3, taken from reference TRBV5-6 and TRBJ2-6): DAGVTQSPTHLIKTRGQQVTLRCSPKSGHDTVSWYQQALGQGPQFIFQYYEEEERQRGNFPDRFSGHQFPNYSSELNVNALLLGDSALYLCASSPVTGGASGANVLTFGAGSRLTVL.

This sequence joins TRBV6-5 and TRBJ2-1, with D possibly called TRBD1 or TRBD2 (5 bases each). V was clipped by 5 bases and J by 3 bases, with 17 bases between them. The CDR3 extends over 16 amino acids. Per germline, CDR1 MNHEY and CDR2 SVGAGI. CDR3 bases: TGTGCCAGCAGTCAGAAATGGGGGACGGGCTACAATGAGCAGTTCTTC. Its protein is CASSQKWGTGYNEQFF.

This clonotype was seen ten or more times. The chain uses TRBV19 and TRBJ2-3; D not resolved. Per the germline V gene, CDR1 is LNHDA and CDR2 is SQIVND (reference sequence). This CDR3 has 13 amino acids. V lost 5 bases, J lost 0 bases, and 6 bases lay in between. The CDR3 region is CASSVASTDTQYF. The CDR3 bases are TGTGCCAGTAGTGTCGCTAGCACAGATACGCAGTATTTT.

This sequence joins TRBV6-1 and TRBJ1-5; tentative D call: TRBD1 (5 bases). This CDR3 spans 13 amino acids. Deletions cut 11 bases from V and 4 bases from J, with 15 bases between. Per the germline V gene, CDR1 is MNHNS and CDR2 is SASEGT. The CDR3 DNA reads as TGTGCCTCCCAAGGGACCTTGAATCAGCCCCAGCATTTT. Protein sequence: CASQGTLNQPQHF.

The V and J genes are TRBV5-1 and TRBJ1-1; D not certain. The length of the CDR3 is 13 residues. With 4 bases removed from V and 3 bases from J, the gap between germline ends came to 10 bases. Germline V gene data show CDR1 as SGHRS and CDR2 as YFSETQ. The CDR3 loop is CASSRGGYTEAFF. CDR3 coding DNA: TGCGCCAGCAGCCGGGGTGGGTACACTGAAGCTTTCTTT.

V usage is TRBV29-1 and J usage is TRBJ1-1; unclear D gene. Trimming pared 4 bases from V and 1 base from J, leaving 13 bases between. Germline assignment: CDR1 SQVTM and CDR2 ANQGSEA. This CDR3 region has 14 residues. Written as DNA, the CDR3 is TGCAGCGTTGGGTTAGAACGTCCGAACACTGAAGCTTTCTTT. Translated, it gives CSVGLERPNTEAFF.

With respect to this clonotype: One end of the junction fails to match germline, which may point to a read error. The chain uses TRBV7-9 and TRBJ2-7; D is perhaps TRBD2 (6 bases). The germline V gene has CDR1 SEHNR and CDR2 FQNEAQ (reference sequence). The CDR3 sequence is 11 residues long. CDR3 sequence reads: CASSLGDSLDF. Written as DNA, the CDR3 is TGTGCCAGCAGCTTAGGGGACTCCTTAGACTTC.

The chain recombines TRBV5-1 with TRBJ2-7, with 8 bases that match TRBD1. Germline CDR1 and CDR2: SGHRS and YFSETQ. Trimming at V came to 0 bases and at J to 5 bases, leaving 10 bases not matched to a gene. The CDR3 contains 16 residues. CDR3 sequence (DNA): TGCGCCAGCAGCTTGGATGAATTCGGGACAGGCAACGAGCAGTACTTC. Amino acids: CASSLDEFGTGNEQYF. Complete variable domain (other parts from reference TRBV5-1 and TRBJ2-7): KAGVTQTPRYLIKTRGQQVTLSCSPISGHRSVSWYQQTPGQGLQFLFEYFSETQRNKGNFPGRFSGRQFSNSRSEMNVSTLELGDSALYLCASSLDEFGTGNEQYFGPGTRLTVT.

The rearrangement uses TRBV5-5 and TRBJ1-2, with D possibly matching TRBD1 (5 bases). CDR1 is SGHKS and CDR2 is YYEKEE in the germline V gene (reference sequence). Trimming removed 0 bases at V and 4 bases at J, with 13 bases between. This CDR3 has 15 residues. DNA for the CDR3: TGTGCCAGCAGCTTGGTGCCCGGGGACGTCTATGGCTACACCTTC. It yields the protein CASSLVPGDVYGYTF.

V is TRBV5-1 and J is TRBJ2-1; D call uncertain. The germline V and J ends were trimmed by 9 bases and 0 bases, with 16 bases remaining between them. Germline-derived CDR1 and CDR2 are SGHRS and YFSETQ. CDR3 size: 15 residues. The CDR3: CANYEGLGSYNEQFF. The CDR3 DNA is TGCGCCAACTATGAAGGGTTAGGCTCCTACAATGAGCAGTTCTTC. Filled out from reference TRBV5-1 and TRBJ2-1, the complete variable domain reads KAGVTQTPRYLIKTRGQQVTLSCSPISGHRSVSWYQQTPGQGLQFLFEYFSETQRNKGNFPGRFSGRQFSNSRSEMNVSTLELGDSALYLCANYEGLGSYNEQFFGPGTRLTVL.

This clonotype was detected only a few times. The chain links TRBV20-1 to TRBJ1-4; TRBD1 matches 8 bases. Unmatched junction bases numbered 21, after V lost 6 bases and J lost 3 bases. The CDR3 totals 19 residues. From germline, CDR1 is DFQATT and CDR2 SNEGSKA (reference sequence). The chain's CDR3 is CSAVPTRGLGVAANEKLFF. CDR3 bases: TGCAGTGCCGTACCCACCAGGGGGCTAGGTGTAGCGGCTAATGAAAAACTGTTTTTT.

This clonotype showed up just a few times. Here the CDR3 reads CASSLDKGGIQYF. For the CDR3, the DNA is TGTGCCAGCAGTCTAGACAAGGGTGGCATTCAGTACTTC. The genes are TRBV12-3 or TRBV12-4 and TRBJ2-4; no definite D call. The V end was cut by 5 bases, the J end by 9 bases, with 14 bases between. This CDR3 has 13 amino acids.

This clonotype was seen a handful of times. The chain employs TRBV5-1 and TRBJ2-7; TRBD1 aligns across 7 bases. The CDR3 contains 15 residues. The ends lost 2 bases at V and 2 bases at J; junction bases unmatched: 7. Germline V CDR1 and CDR2: SGHRS, YFSETQ. The DNA for the CDR3 is TGCGCCAGCAGCTTAGGGACAGCTACGACCTACGAGCAGTACTTC. Translation: CASSLGTATTYEQYF.

Only a few counts were recorded for this clonotype. This chain joins TRBV20-1 and TRBJ1-2; TRBD1 aligns across 7 bases. V lost 0 bases to trimming and J lost 7 bases; unmatched junction nucleotides: 8. From germline, CDR1 is DFQATT and CDR2 SNEGSKA (reference sequence). CDR3 length: 14 residues. CDR3: CSARDLGQSFGYTF. The DNA for the CDR3 is TGCAGTGCTAGAGATCTGGGACAGTCTTTTGGCTACACCTTC.

The table lists this clonotype with a few counts. The chain joins TRBV7-2 to TRBJ2-2; D not certain. The V end lost 5 bases, the J end lost 3 bases, and 13 bases lay between the germline ends. CDR1 is SGHTA, CDR2 FQGNSA, per germline. This CDR3 region has 15 residues. The CDR3: CASSLGAYHTGELFF. DNA for the CDR3: TGTGCCAGCAGCCTTGGAGCTTACCACACCGGGGAGCTGTTTTTT.

J is TRBJ2-7 and V is TRBV15, with D possibly TRBD2 on 5 matching bases. From germline, CDR1 is LNHNV and CDR2 YYDKDF (reference sequence). Trimming stripped 4 bases from V and 6 bases from J, with 16 bases between. The CDR3 extends over 14 amino acids. The CDR3 coding sequence is TGTGCCACCAGCATCTGGGCGGAACGGGGCGAGCAGTACTTC. It is translated as CATSIWAERGEQYF.

This clonotype was seen a handful of times. This chain links TRBV7-9 with TRBJ2-4; D is perhaps TRBD1 (5 bases). Germline V gene sequence: CDR1 SEHNR, CDR2 FQNEAQ (reference sequence). The CDR3 loop spans 16 amino acids. V lost 5 bases and J 7 bases, leaving 21 bases between the germline ends. As DNA, the CDR3 is TGTGCCAGCAGCGGGGCCATAGAAACGCTGATGAACATTCAGTACTTC. It is translated as CASSGAIETLMNIQYF.

This rearrangement joins TRBV12-3 or TRBV12-4 to TRBJ1-1, with 7 bases lining up with TRBD1. V gave up 6 bases and J gave up 0 bases; unmatched junction bases: 10. CDR3 size: 16 residues. The CDR3 DNA reads as TGTGCCAGCAGCACGTTCCCAGGGGGATTGAACACTGAAGCTTTCTTT. Translated, it gives CASSTFPGGLNTEAFF.

The rearrangement joins TRBV12-3 or TRBV12-4 to TRBJ2-1; 12 bases match TRBD2. V lost 6 bases and J lost 4; bases outside the gene matches: 7. CDR3 size: 16 residues. The CDR3 protein is CASSPWGTSGYNEQFF. DNA of the CDR3: TGTGCCAGCAGCCCCTGGGGGACTAGCGGGTACAATGAGCAGTTCTTC.

This clonotype has just a few counts. J is TRBJ2-2 and V is TRBV28; 9 positions agree with TRBD2. The germline gives CDR1 MDHEN, CDR2 SYDVKM. CDR3 length equals 20 residues. The V and J ends lost 4 bases and 5 bases, in that order; junction bases with no gene match: 20. The CDR3, as DNA: TGTGCCAGCAGTTACGGGGCCTGGCGCGGGAGGGCCCGAAGAACCGGGGAGCTGTTTTTT. Its translation: CASSYGAWRGRARRTGELFF.